Shown below are 22 T cell receptor beta chains from a single sample sequenced in a study of T cells in Graves' hyperthyroidism and ophthalmopathy. Amplification of TCR beta CDR3 regions used RNA as the template. HTBI primers were used for first-round RT-PCR of the TCR CDR3. One entry per CDR3 protein results from TCRdb running MiXCR on the multiplex PCR reads. The sample has 500,000 to 650,000 distinct CDR3 sequences; around 13% are singletons. The sequenced material came from blood. These TCRs come from a woman between 40 and 50 years old with Graves' hyperthyroidism.

The J gene is TRBJ2-5, the V gene TRBV28, with D perhaps matching TRBD1 or TRBD2 (5 bases each). Trimming pared 5 bases from V and 14 bases from J, leaving 18 bases between. This CDR3 is built from 12 residues. The germline CDR1 and CDR2 sequences are MDHEN and SYDVKM. The CDR3 is CASSPPGTRQYF. DNA of the CDR3: TGTGCCAGCAGTCCTCCCGGGACCCGCCAATACTTC.

This chain connects TRBV6-5 to TRBJ2-2, with TRBD2 identical over 10 bases. J was trimmed by 4 bases and V by 1 base; bases with no gene match: 12. Germline values: CDR1 MNHEY, CDR2 SVGAGI. The CDR3 contains 19 residues. CDR3 DNA: TGTGCCAGCAGTTACTTCCTAGCGGGGGCCCTCGGTGGCACCGGGGAGCTGTTTTTT. The encoded protein is CASSYFLAGALGGTGELFF.

This clonotype was observed at least ten times. The V call is TRBV2, the J call TRBJ1-1; 9 positions agree with TRBD1. CDR1 and CDR2 (germline): SNHLY, FYNNEI. V lost 6 bases, J lost 6 bases, and 8 bases stayed unmatched. The CDR3 loop spans 14 amino acids. The CDR3 sequence is CASSRTGVRAEAFF. The CDR3 coding sequence is TGTGCCAGCAGCAGGACAGGGGTTCGGGCTGAAGCTTTCTTT.

This clonotype has a count of ten or more. The gene calls are TRBV27 and TRBJ2-5; TRBD2 agrees at 10 bases. Germline lookup yields CDR1 MNHEY and CDR2 SMNVEV (reference sequence). Trimming at V came to 4 bases and at J to 5 bases, leaving 7 bases not matched to a gene. The CDR3 totals 15 residues. CDR3 amino acids: CASSSLAGVLETQYF. Written as DNA, the CDR3 is TGTGCCAGCAGTTCTCTAGCGGGAGTTCTGGAGACCCAGTACTTC.

In this sample, this clonotype turned up many times. The chain links TRBV10-3 to TRBJ1-1, with D perhaps TRBD1 (6 bases). The CDR3 is 14 amino acids. Looked up from germline, CDR1 is ENHRY and CDR2 is SYGVKD. V shed 6 bases and J shed 1 base, with 12 bases lying between them. CDR3 sequence (DNA): TGTGCCATCAGATTTACAGGGAGGAACACTGAAGCTTTCTTT. Amino acid sequence: CAIRFTGRNTEAFF.

This clonotype was recorded many times. The chain couples TRBV7-8 to TRBJ1-5; 8 bases agree with TRBD1. Per the germline V gene, CDR1 is SGHVS and CDR2 is FQNEAQ. Unmatched junction bases numbered 7, after V lost 5 bases and J lost 4 bases. The CDR3 loop spans 15 amino acids. The CDR3 here is CASSPDRATNQPQHF. The CDR3, as DNA: TGTGCCAGCAGCCCGGACAGGGCTACGAATCAGCCCCAGCATTTT.

This clonotype was observed a few times. The rearrangement joins TRBV7-9 to TRBJ1-2, with D hard to call. V was cut by 4 bases and J by 13 bases, with 22 bases left in between. Germline-derived CDR1 and CDR2 are SEHNR and FQNEAQ (reference sequence). This CDR3 is built from 14 residues. The CDR3 loop reads CASSSLAGEIGSTF. The CDR3 DNA is TGTGCCAGCAGCTCCTTGGCGGGAGAGATCGGTAGCACCTTC.

This clonotype appeared many times. V gene TRBV28 combines with J gene TRBJ2-7; D gene ambiguous. The germline gives CDR1 MDHEN, CDR2 SYDVKM. The CDR3 contains 13 residues. V was clipped by 4 bases and J by 9 bases, with 16 bases between them. The CDR3 reads CASSSDIQVMQYF. Here the CDR3 DNA reads TGTGCCAGCAGTTCCGACATTCAGGTGATGCAGTACTTC.

This clonotype appeared many times. The chain combines TRBV30 with TRBJ1-4; D is ambiguous. The CDR3 totals 13 residues. The germline V and J ends were trimmed by 1 base and 8 bases, with 11 bases remaining between them. CDR1 and CDR2 (germline): GTSNPN, SVGIG (reference sequence). CDR3 sequence: CAWSGQPGEKLFF. CDR3 coding DNA: TGTGCCTGGAGTGGACAACCTGGGGAAAAACTGTTTTTT.

This clonotype was detected only a few times. V gene TRBV20-1 combines with J gene TRBJ2-5; D perhaps matches TRBD2 (5 bases). The length of the CDR3 is 11 residues. Germline CDR1 is DFQATT and CDR2 is SNEGSKA (reference sequence). The CDR3 region has the DNA TGCAGCGCGACGGGGATAGAGACCCAGTACTTC. Residues: CSATGIETQYF.

This clonotype was found a few times. The genes are TRBV9 and TRBJ2-3; 12 bases match TRBD2. The CDR3 extends over 16 amino acids. Germline V CDR1 and CDR2: SGDLS, YYNGEE. V was pared by 4 bases and J by 5 bases, with 8 bases of the junction left unmatched. CDR3 sequence reads: CASSFQLAGGIDTQYF. The CDR3 DNA reads as TGTGCCAGCAGCTTCCAACTAGCGGGAGGTATAGATACGCAGTATTTT.

This clonotype was picked up many times. J is TRBJ2-3 and V is TRBV5-5, with a possible D match to TRBD2 (5 bases). V lost 2 bases to trimming and J lost 5 bases, with 12 bases between them. The CDR3 has 14 amino acids. Germline V gene lookup returns CDR1 SGHKS and CDR2 YYEKEE (reference sequence). CDR3 sequence reads: CASSLSHRGDTQYF. The CDR3 coding sequence is TGTGCCAGCAGCTTATCTCACCGGGGAGATACGCAGTATTTT.

This clonotype was picked up many times. This chain links TRBV7-2 with TRBJ1-4, with D tentatively TRBD1 (6 bases). The germline CDR1 and CDR2 sequences are SGHTA and FQGNSA. CDR3 length: 14 amino acids. Trimming shortened V by 0 bases and J by 8 bases, and 10 bases separated the two germline ends. The CDR3 sequence is CASSLARDTEKLFF. The CDR3 DNA reads as TGTGCCAGCAGCTTAGCACGGGACACAGAAAAACTGTTTTTT.

Only a few counts were recorded for this clonotype. The chain combines TRBV4-2 with TRBJ2-2, with TRBD2 identical over 11 bases. CDR1 LGHNA and CDR2 YNFKEQ come from the germline V gene. V gave up 9 bases and J gave up 7 bases; unmatched junction bases: 13. This CDR3 has 16 residues. For the CDR3, the DNA is TGTGCCAGTAACAACCAACTAGCGGGAGTGGTCGGGGAGCTGTTTTTT. It codes for CASNNQLAGVVGELFF.

This clonotype occurred a few times. The V call is TRBV20-1, the J call TRBJ2-5; the match to TRBD2 covers 9 bases. After removal of 5 bases from V and 4 bases from J, the junction contained 8 bases not matched to a gene. The germline CDR1 and CDR2 sequences are DFQATT and SNEGSKA (reference sequence). The CDR3 loop spans 14 amino acids. CDR3 sequence (DNA): TGCAGTGCTGAGGGTAGCGGGAGAATAGAGACCCAGTACTTC. Encoded protein: CSAEGSGRIETQYF.

CDR3 in amino acids: CASSQGQNGNTIYF. For the CDR3, the DNA is TGTGCCAGCTCACAGGGACAGAATGGAAACACCATATATTTT. The rearrangement uses TRBV18 and TRBJ1-3; 7 nucleotides line up with TRBD1. The V segment lost 4 bases and the J segment 3 bases; nucleotides outside the gene matches: 3. The germline V gene encodes CDR1 KGHSH and CDR2 LQKENI. This CDR3 has 14 amino acids.

This clonotype came up many times. This chain connects TRBV12-3 or TRBV12-4 to TRBJ1-5; possible D gene TRBD1, 6 bases. The length of the CDR3 is 15 residues. V gave up 2 bases and J gave up 5 bases, with 13 bases separating them. The chain's CDR3 is CASSLKGGLYQPQHF. The CDR3 coding sequence is TGTGCCAGCAGTTTAAAGGGGGGGCTCTATCAGCCCCAGCATTTT.

This clonotype has a count of ten or more. The gene calls are TRBV6-1 and TRBJ2-1; D uncertain. The germline V and J ends were trimmed by 5 bases and 9 bases, with 14 bases remaining between them. Germline CDR1 reads MNHNS; CDR2 reads SASEGT. CDR3 size: 13 residues. CDR3 residues: CASSLGVRSEQFF. The DNA of the CDR3 is TGTGCCAGCAGTTTAGGCGTTCGGAGTGAGCAGTTCTTC.

The V call is TRBV12-3 or TRBV12-4, the J call TRBJ1-2, with TRBD1 as a possible D gene (5 bases). This CDR3 region has 16 residues. V lost 5 bases and J 3 bases, leaving 19 bases between the germline ends. The CDR3 reads CASSILGGGVDYGYTF. In DNA, the CDR3 is TGTGCCAGCAGTATACTTGGGGGGGGTGTCGACTATGGCTACACCTTC.

This clonotype was found many times. The V call is TRBV3-1, the J call TRBJ2-7, with D perhaps given as TRBD1 or TRBD2 (5 bases each). Trimming took 0 bases from V and 0 from J, leaving 24 bases between them. This CDR3 spans 20 amino acids. Germline V CDR1 and CDR2: LGHDT, YNNKEL (reference sequence). CDR3 loop: CASSQDRAFIWARGSYEQYF. Here the CDR3 DNA reads TGTGCCAGCAGCCAAGACAGGGCCTTCATCTGGGCGAGGGGCTCCTACGAGCAGTACTTC.

This clonotype was observed many times. V is TRBV7-9 and J is TRBJ2-2; D is possibly TRBD1 (5 bases). Germline CDR1 and CDR2: SEHNR and FQNEAQ (reference sequence). The V gene lost 0 bases and the J gene lost 2 bases, with 13 bases spanning the gap. The CDR3 extends over 17 amino acids. CDR3 loop: CASSLALDRSNTGELFF. In DNA form, the CDR3 reads TGTGCCAGCAGCTTAGCCCTCGACAGAAGTAACACCGGGGAGCTGTTTTTT.

This clonotype was seen repeatedly, ten times or more. J is TRBJ1-2 and V is TRBV6-1; TRBD1 agrees at 7 bases. Unmatched junction bases numbered 6, after V lost 6 bases and J lost 2 bases. Germline V gene sequence: CDR1 MNHNS, CDR2 SASEGT. CDR3 length: 14 amino acids. The CDR3 coding sequence is TGTGCCAGCAGCGGAACGACAGGGAACTATGGCTACACCTTC. Amino acids: CASSGTTGNYGYTF.